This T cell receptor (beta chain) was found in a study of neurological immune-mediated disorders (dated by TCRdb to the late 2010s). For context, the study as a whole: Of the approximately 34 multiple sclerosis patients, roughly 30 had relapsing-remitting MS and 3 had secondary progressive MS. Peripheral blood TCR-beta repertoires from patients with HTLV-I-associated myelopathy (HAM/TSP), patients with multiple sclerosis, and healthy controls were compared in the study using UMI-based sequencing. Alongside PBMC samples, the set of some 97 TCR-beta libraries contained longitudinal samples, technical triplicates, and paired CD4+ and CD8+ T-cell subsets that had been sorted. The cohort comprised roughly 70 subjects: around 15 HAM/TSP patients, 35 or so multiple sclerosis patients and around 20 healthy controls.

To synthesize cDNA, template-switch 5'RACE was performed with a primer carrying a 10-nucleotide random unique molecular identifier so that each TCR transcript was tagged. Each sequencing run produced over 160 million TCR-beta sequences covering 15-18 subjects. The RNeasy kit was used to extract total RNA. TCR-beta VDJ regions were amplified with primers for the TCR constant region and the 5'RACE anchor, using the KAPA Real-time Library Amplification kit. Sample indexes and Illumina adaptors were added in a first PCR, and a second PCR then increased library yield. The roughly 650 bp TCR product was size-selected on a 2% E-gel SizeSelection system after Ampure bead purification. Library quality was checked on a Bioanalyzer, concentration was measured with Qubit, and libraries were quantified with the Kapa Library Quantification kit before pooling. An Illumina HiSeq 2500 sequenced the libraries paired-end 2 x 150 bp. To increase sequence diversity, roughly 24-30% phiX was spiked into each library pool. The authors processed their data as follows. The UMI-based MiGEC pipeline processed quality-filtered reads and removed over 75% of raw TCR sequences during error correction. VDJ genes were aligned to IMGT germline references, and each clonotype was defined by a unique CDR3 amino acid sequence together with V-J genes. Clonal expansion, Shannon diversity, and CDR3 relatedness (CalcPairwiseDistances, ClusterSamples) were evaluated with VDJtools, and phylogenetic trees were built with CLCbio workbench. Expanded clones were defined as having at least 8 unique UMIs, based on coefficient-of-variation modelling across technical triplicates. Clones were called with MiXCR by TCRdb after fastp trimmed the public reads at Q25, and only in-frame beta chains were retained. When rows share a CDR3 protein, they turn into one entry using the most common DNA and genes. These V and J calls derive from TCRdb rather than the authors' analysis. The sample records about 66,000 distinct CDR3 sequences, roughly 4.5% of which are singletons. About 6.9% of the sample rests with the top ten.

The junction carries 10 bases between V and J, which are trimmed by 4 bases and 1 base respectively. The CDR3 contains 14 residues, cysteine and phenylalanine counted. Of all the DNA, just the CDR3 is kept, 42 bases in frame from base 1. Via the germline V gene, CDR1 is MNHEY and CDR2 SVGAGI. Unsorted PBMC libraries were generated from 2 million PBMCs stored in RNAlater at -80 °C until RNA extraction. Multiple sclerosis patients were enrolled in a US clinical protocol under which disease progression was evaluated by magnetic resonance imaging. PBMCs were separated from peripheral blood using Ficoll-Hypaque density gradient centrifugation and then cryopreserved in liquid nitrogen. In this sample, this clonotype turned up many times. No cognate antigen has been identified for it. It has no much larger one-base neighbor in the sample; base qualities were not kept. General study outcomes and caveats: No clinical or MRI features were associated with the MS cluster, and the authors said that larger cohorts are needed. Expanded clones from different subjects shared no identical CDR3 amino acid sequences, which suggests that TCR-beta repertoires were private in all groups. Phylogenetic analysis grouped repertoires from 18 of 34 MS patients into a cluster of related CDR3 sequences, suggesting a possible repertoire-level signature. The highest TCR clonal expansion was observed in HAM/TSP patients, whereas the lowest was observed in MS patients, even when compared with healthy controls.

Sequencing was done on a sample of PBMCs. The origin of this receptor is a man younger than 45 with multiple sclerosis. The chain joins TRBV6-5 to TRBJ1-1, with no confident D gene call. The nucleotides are TGTGCCAGCAGTTCCCGGTTGGGGAACACTGAAGCTTTCTTT. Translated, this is CASSSRLGNTEAFF.